Below are 14 T cell receptor beta chains sequenced from a single sample in a study of identifying expanded T cells in peripheral blood. Data came from immunoSEQ multiplex PCR; TCRdb stores just in-frame clones and leaves some out. The repertoire holds 75,000 to 100,000 clones, with 75% to 90% as singletons. Sequences were obtained from blood. The source is a person aged 18-70 years in good health.

This chain links TRBV9 with TRBJ2-2; D remains unclear. The CDR3 covers 15 residues. Germline V gene sequence: CDR1 SGDLS, CDR2 YYNGEE. The germline V and J ends were trimmed by 1 base and 1 base, with 8 bases remaining between them. In DNA form, the CDR3 reads TGTGCCAGCAGCGTAAGAACAGAGAACACCGGGGAGCTGTTTTTT. The encoded protein is CASSVRTENTGELFF.

V gene TRBV6-5 combines with J gene TRBJ2-1, with 7 bases that match TRBD1. This CDR3 comprises 13 residues. The germline gives CDR1 MNHEY, CDR2 SVGAGI. V lost 8 bases to trimming and J lost 0 bases; unmatched junction nucleotides: 1. CDR3 sequence reads: CASGQASYNEQFF. Written as DNA, the CDR3 is TGTGCCAGCGGACAGGCCTCCTACAATGAGCAGTTCTTC.

The V call is TRBV5-6, the J call TRBJ2-1; 7 nucleotides match TRBD1. The CDR3 is 14 residues long. Losses at the gene ends were 5 bases for V and 6 bases for J; bases not matched to a gene: 8. Germline CDR1 is SGHDT and CDR2 is YYEEEE. The CDR3 sequence: CASRTKGAVNEQFF. The DNA for the CDR3 is TGTGCCAGCAGGACGAAGGGGGCGGTCAATGAGCAGTTCTTC.

The chain couples TRBV2 to TRBJ2-5; D is perhaps TRBD1 (6 bases). Trimming removed 7 bases at V and 5 bases at J, with 14 bases between. The CDR3 has 13 residues. Per germline, CDR1 SNHLY and CDR2 FYNNEI. CDR3 bases: TGTGCCAGCAAAACGGACAGTCAGGAGACCCAGTACTTC. As protein: CASKTDSQETQYF. The variable domain in full, completed from reference TRBV2 and TRBJ2-5, reads EPEVTQTPSHQVTQMGQEVILRCVPISNHLYFYWYRQILGQKVEFLVSFYNNEISEKSEIFDDQFSVERPDGSNFTLKIRSTKLEDSAMYFCASKTDSQETQYFGPGTRLLVL.

This chain links TRBV28 with TRBJ2-7; TRBD1 agrees at 10 bases. CDR1 and CDR2 (germline): MDHEN, SYDVKM. CDR3 length: 14 amino acids. With 6 bases clipped from V and 2 bases from J, the junction kept 4 bases outside the gene matches. CDR3 sequence: CASRGTGATYEQYF. The CDR3 coding sequence is TGTGCCAGCAGGGGGACAGGGGCGACCTACGAGCAGTACTTC.

This chain links TRBV9 with TRBJ2-2; 7 nucleotides match TRBD2. This CDR3 comprises 13 residues. Germline trimming cut 4 bases from V and 6 bases from J; bases unmatched to any gene: 3. Looked up from germline, CDR1 is SGDLS and CDR2 is YYNGEE. In nucleotides, the CDR3 is TGTGCCAGCAGCACAGGACTAGCCGGGGAGCTGTTTTTT. It yields the protein CASSTGLAGELFF.

J is TRBJ2-1 and V is TRBV27, with D possibly TRBD1 on 5 matching bases. Per germline, CDR1 MNHEY and CDR2 SMNVEV (reference sequence). V was cut by 5 bases and J by 7 bases, with 21 bases left in between. The CDR3 covers 16 residues. This CDR3 is CASSHRQPTPSNEQFF. The CDR3 DNA reads as TGTGCCAGCAGTCACCGACAGCCAACACCAAGTAATGAGCAGTTCTTC.

The chain couples TRBV4-1 to TRBJ1-1; TRBD1 aligns across 8 bases. Germline trimming cut 4 bases from V and 2 bases from J; bases unmatched to any gene: 6. CDR1 and CDR2 (germline): MGHRA, YSYEKL. The CDR3 covers 15 residues. The CDR3 nucleotides read TGCGCCAGCAGCCCACGGGACAGGACCAACACTGAAGCTTTCTTT. Amino acids: CASSPRDRTNTEAFF.

The chain combines TRBV19 with TRBJ2-3; no definite D call. Germline V gene sequence: CDR1 LNHDA, CDR2 SQIVND (reference sequence). CDR3 length: 11 amino acids. Trimming shortened V by 5 bases and J by 3 bases, and 3 bases separated the two germline ends. DNA of the CDR3: TGTGCCAGTAGTTTTACAGATACGCAGTATTTT. Protein: CASSFTDTQYF.

A word on this clone: This sample also contains other DNA sequences that code for the same CDR3. The V gene is TRBV29-1, the J gene TRBJ1-3; D remains unclear. This CDR3 is built from 13 residues. Germline CDR1 SQVTM, CDR2 ANQGSEA. The ends were cut back, 6 bases at V and 1 base at J, with 10 bases in the middle. The CDR3 DNA is TGCAGCGTCGTAGGCTCATCTGGAAACACCATATATTTT. This codes for CSVVGSSGNTIYF.

The chain carries TRBV18 and TRBJ1-1, with TRBD1 matching 9 bases. CDR3 length: 14 amino acids. Losses at the gene ends were 3 bases for V and 1 base for J; bases not matched to a gene: 0. Germline V gene data show CDR1 as KGHSH and CDR2 as LQKENI. Here the CDR3 DNA reads TGTGCCAGCTCACCGGGACAGGGGAACACTGAAGCTTTCTTT. It encodes CASSPGQGNTEAFF.

The genes are TRBV5-1 and TRBJ1-6, with D possibly TRBD1 on 6 matching bases. Germline assignment: CDR1 SGHRS and CDR2 YFSETQ. The CDR3 totals 17 residues. V gave up 4 bases and J gave up 8 bases, with 22 bases separating them. The CDR3 nucleotides are TGCGCCAGCAGCCGTGGCGTGCCGGGGGGCTCCGATTCACCCCTCCACTTT. It codes for CASSRGVPGGSDSPLHF.

This clone was seen just once. V and J are TRBV6-4 and TRBJ1-1, with D possibly TRBD1 on 5 matching bases. V was cut by 9 bases and J by 3 bases, with 14 bases left in between. CDR3 length equals 13 residues. Germline lookup yields CDR1 MRHNA and CDR2 SNTAGT. DNA for the CDR3: TGTGCCAGTGCCAGGGAGTTCGACACTGAAGCTTTCTTT. Encoded protein: CASAREFDTEAFF.

This clone came up once. Other nucleotide sequences in the sample specify the same CDR3. This chain links TRBV5-1 with TRBJ2-5, with unresolved D. CDR1 and CDR2 (germline): SGHRS, YFSETQ. Trimming took 2 bases from V and 2 from J, leaving 1 base between them. The CDR3 length is 11 residues. CDR3 nucleotides: TGCGCCAGCAGCTTTCAAGAGACCCAGTACTTC. Residues: CASSFQETQYF.